This TCR beta chain was sequenced during a study of blood T cell repertoires in COVID-19. With 6 bases removed from V and 2 bases from J, the gap between germline ends came to 18 bases. The V gene's germline CDR1 is SGHTA and CDR2 FQGNSA. This CDR3 contains 16 residues. In the original processing: Counts of nucleated cells, estimated from reference gene primer amplification, were obtained. Assay used: immunoSEQ multiplex PCR; TCRdb lists only in-frame clones, some missing. V and J calls and clone size are as listed in that table; D and trimming were resolved from the DNA. The sample carries about 230,000 clones, around 85% recorded once.

The sequence derives from a woman between 50 and 59 years old in a cohort exposed to, infected with or recovered from COVID-19 (not recorded which). Sequencing was carried out using PBMCs or T cells enriched from blood (not recorded which). The genes are TRBV7-2 and TRBJ2-3, with D possibly being TRBD1 (6 bases). For the CDR3, the DNA is TGTGCCAGCAGACGGCAGGGGTCTCCGTCCACAGATACGCAGTATTTT. Encoded protein: CASRRQGSPSTDTQYF.